This is a list of T cell receptor beta chains from one sample in a study of blood T cell repertoires in COVID-19. TCRdb's table, derived via immunoSEQ multiplex PCR, lists solely in-frame clones and lacks some. The sample has 200,000 or so clones, 65% to 90% seen once. Sequencing used peripheral blood. These receptors originate from an elderly man with acute or convalescent COVID-19. CDR3s leave out the opening cysteine and the closing phenylalanine or tryptophan.

J gene | V gene | CDR3 protein
TRBJ1-4 | TRBV2 | ASNLNRGEYEKLF
TRBJ1-5 | TRBV6-6 | ASGRQGQPQH
TRBJ1-6 | TRBV7-2 | ASSPLGASNSPLH
TRBJ1-6 | TRBV14 | ASSQVRAGFRSPLH
TRBJ1-1 | TRBV5-1 | ASSFSENTEAF
TRBJ1-2 | TRBV28 | ASSWGGNYGYT
TRBJ1-4 | TRBV19 | ASRGQWNEKLF
TRBJ1-1 | TRBV18 | ASSPSARGLLGTEAF
TRBJ2-2 | TRBV7-9 | ASSPSPLLPGELF
TRBJ1-2 | TRBV7-9 | ASSSAPRSTDSYGYT
TRBJ2-5 | TRBV29-1 | SVELRGETQY
TRBJ2-5 | TRBV7-9 | ASTRGETQY
TRBJ2-1 | TRBV3-1/TRBV3-2 | ASSQGASGTYNEQF
TRBJ2-2 | TRBV7-2 | ASSLGLDTGELF
TRBJ2-7 | TRBV6-6 | ASSGRGTSYEQY
TRBJ2-3 | TRBV5-1 | ASSVTRGGTDTQY
TRBJ1-1 | TRBV18 | ASTTGLNTEAF
TRBJ1-2 | TRBV19 | ASSMDRVQRPGYGYT
TRBJ2-5 | TRBV3-1/TRBV3-2 | ASSQGRLGETQY
TRBJ2-2 | TRBV4-1 | ASSQGGTPKGSGELF
TRBJ1-4 | TRBV30 | AWSVQGTGEKLF
TRBJ2-4 | TRBV25-1 | ASSDGPIQY
TRBJ1-5 | TRBV3-1/TRBV3-2 | ASSYTFASNQPQH
TRBJ2-4 | TRBV19 | ASSRQGSKNIQY
TRBJ1-1 | TRBV6-2/TRBV6-3 | ASSYGRVPTEAF
TRBJ2-2 | TRBV7-2 | ASSLVPWASGRPGELF
TRBJ2-7 | TRBV5-1 | ASSLVFQTSSYEQY
TRBJ2-2 | TRBV5-1 | ASSLTSGRTGELF
TRBJ1-1 | TRBV5-1 | ASSPGGGNTEAF
TRBJ1-6 | TRBV28 | ASSLIADYNSPLH
TRBJ1-3 | TRBV5-4 | ASSSGPGQQGNTIY
TRBJ1-6 | TRBV27 | ASSSRTGVAVGGNSPLH
TRBJ1-1 | TRBV6-5 | ASSYSYRDSEAF
TRBJ2-2 | TRBV5-1 | ASSRAGDYYGELF
TRBJ1-1 | TRBV3-1/TRBV3-2 | ASSQDIERYTEAF
TRBJ2-7 | TRBV3-1/TRBV3-2 | ASSQGLAGAGEQY